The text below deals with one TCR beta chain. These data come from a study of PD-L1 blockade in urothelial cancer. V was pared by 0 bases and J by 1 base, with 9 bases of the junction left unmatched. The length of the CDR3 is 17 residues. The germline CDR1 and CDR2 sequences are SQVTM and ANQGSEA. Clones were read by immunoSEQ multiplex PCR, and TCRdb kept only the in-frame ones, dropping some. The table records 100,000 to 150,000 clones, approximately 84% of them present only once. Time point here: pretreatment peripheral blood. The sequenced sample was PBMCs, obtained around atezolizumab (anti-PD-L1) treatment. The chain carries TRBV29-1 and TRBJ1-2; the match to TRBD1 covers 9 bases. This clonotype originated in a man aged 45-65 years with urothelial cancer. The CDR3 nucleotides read TGCAGCGTTGAAGAGCTAGGACAGGGGCCGTATAACTATGGCTACACCTTC. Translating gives CSVEELGQGPYNYGYTF. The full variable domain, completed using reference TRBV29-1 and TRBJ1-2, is SAVISQKPSRDICQRGTSLTIQCQVDSQVTMMFWYRQQPGQSLTLIATANQGSEATYESGFVIDKFPISRPNLTFSTLTVSNMSPEDSSIYLCSVEELGQGPYNYGYTFGSGTRLTVV.